The clone carrying this T cell receptor beta chain was counted at least ten times. The CDR3 end falls 3 residues outside the read, so it is completed with the germline J gene. The sample belongs to a study of T cell clonality in common variable immunodeficiency. V dropped 4 bases and J dropped 9 bases, with 13 bases sitting between them. This CDR3 has 13 amino acids. Germline V gives CDR1 LNHDA, CDR2 SQIVND (reference sequence). Repertoires were generated with immunoSEQ multiplex PCR, while TCRdb's copy carries only in-frame clones and drops some. Singletons are absent from the sample, which has roughly 55,000 clones.

This TCR came from a person between 18 and 69 years old in good health. The chain links TRBV19 to TRBJ2-1, with D possibly TRBD2 on 6 matching bases. The sample was peripheral blood mononuclear cells. The CDR3 here is CASSTTRDSEQFF. The covered CDR3 bases are TGTGCCAGTAGTACGACCCGGGACTCTGAG.